This T cell receptor beta chain is from a study of PD-1 blockade in classical Hodgkin lymphoma. Study context: Patients had nivolumab dosed at 3 mg/kg, delivered intravenously every 2 weeks.

Time point described: cycle 4 day 1 (C4D1), after five to seven weeks of nivolumab. Autologous stem cell transplantation was followed by relapse in every patient, and brentuximab vedotin exposure varied. The authors purified CD4+ T cells from thawed PBMCs by magnetic negative selection. Trimming took off 5 bases at V and 10 bases at J, with 12 bases between the two ends. The germline gives CDR1 MNHNS, CDR2 SASEGT. The CDR3 contains 13 residues. Measured with immunoSEQ multiplex PCR; TCRdb has only the in-frame clones, and not every one. The sample gives under 5,000 clones, 79% of which show up once; about 3.5% is in the top ten. Overall study findings and caveats: Healthy donors reportedly exceeded newly diagnosed patients in baseline TCR diversity. Complete responders possessed baseline diversity comparable to newly diagnosed patients.

Comment on this clone: Its antigen is undetermined.

Specimen: CD4+ T cells from blood, collected before the fourth cycle of nivolumab. The V and J genes are TRBV6-1 and TRBJ1-6; D call uncertain. This receptor was identified in a human donor with classical Hodgkin lymphoma. Here the CDR3 reads CASSTPGRSPLHF. The CDR3 DNA reads TGTGCCAGCAGTACTCCCGGTCGGTCACCCCTCCACTTT.